This entry lists 8 T cell receptor beta chains sequenced from one sample in a study of PD-1 blockade in mismatch repair-deficient tumors listed by TCRdb under 2017. Library creation used the immunoSEQ multiplex PCR assay. Held by TCRdb, this immuneACCESS table contains in-frame sequences only and omits some clones. Under half of the omission traces to an unresolved V gene where checked; the cause of the rest is unknown. The sample table contains some 120,000 clones; only one count was recorded for roughly 86% of them. The ten largest clones represent roughly 12% of the sample. This specimen was peripheral blood, taken 44 weeks after starting pembrolizumab. These receptors all stem from an adult with mismatch repair-deficient cancer.

This clone appeared once. V is TRBV12-5 and J is TRBJ2-7; 7 positions agree with TRBD1. Germline values: CDR1 LGHNT, CDR2 FRNRAP. The V segment lost 7 bases and the J segment 0 bases; nucleotides outside the gene matches: 6. The CDR3 has 14 amino acids. CDR3 amino acids: CASATGDSSYEQYF. In nucleotides, the CDR3 is TGTGCTAGTGCCACCGGGGACAGCTCCTACGAGCAGTACTTC. The variable domain in full, with the rest retrieved from reference TRBV12-5 and TRBJ2-7, is DARVTQTPRHKVTEMGQEVTMRCQPILGHNTVFWYRQTMMQGLELLAYFRNRAPLDDSGMPKDRFSAEMPDATLATLKIQPSEPRDSAVYFCASATGDSSYEQYFGPGTRLTVT.

V usage is TRBV5-1 and J usage is TRBJ2-7, with D maybe TRBD1 (6 bases). V was clipped by 4 bases and J by 3 bases, with 14 bases between them. The germline V gene has CDR1 SGHRS and CDR2 YFSETQ. This CDR3 is 14 amino acids long. CDR3 sequence (DNA): TGCGCCAGCAGCATCCGGGACAAAGACTACGAGCAGTACTTC. Translated: CASSIRDKDYEQYF.

This clone was detected only a few times. The chain is built from TRBV29-1 and TRBJ1-1, with D unresolved. The CDR3 is 14 amino acids. Germline V gene lookup returns CDR1 SQVTM and CDR2 ANQGSEA. Trimming removed 1 base from V and 4 bases from J, with 13 bases in between. The CDR3 coding sequence is TGCAGCGTTGAAGTCGCACCCTGGGGCACTGAAGCTTTCTTT. Translation: CSVEVAPWGTEAFF.

The V call is TRBV29-1, the J call TRBJ2-7, with 10 bases fitting TRBD2. The V and J ends lost 1 base and 4 bases, in that order; junction bases with no gene match: 7. The CDR3 is 15 amino acids. Per germline, CDR1 SQVTM and CDR2 ANQGSEA. This CDR3 is CSVEGLAGVGYEQYF. In nucleotides, the CDR3 is TGCAGCGTTGAAGGCCTAGCGGGAGTCGGTTACGAGCAGTACTTC.

This clone was seen only once. The chain recombines TRBV29-1 with TRBJ2-5; D is undetermined. CDR3 length: 12 amino acids. Trimming removed 4 bases at V and 5 bases at J, with 11 bases between. CDR1 is SQVTM, CDR2 ANQGSEA, per germline. DNA for the CDR3: TGCAGCGTTGGTTGGACGGAGGAGACCCAGTACTTC. This translates into CSVGWTEETQYF.

The rearrangement uses TRBV27 and TRBJ2-7; 8 bases match TRBD2. Germline V CDR1 and CDR2: MNHEY, SMNVEV (reference sequence). The CDR3 contains 15 residues. V lost 6 bases and J lost 2; bases outside the gene matches: 9. For the CDR3, the DNA is TGTGCCAGCAGCTTTAAGGGGACTAGAGCCTACGAGCAGTACTTC. Translating it yields CASSFKGTRAYEQYF.

The chain employs TRBV19 and TRBJ2-7; 10 positions agree with TRBD1. The V and J ends lost 10 bases and 5 bases, in that order; junction bases with no gene match: 5. The CDR3 is 12 amino acids. The germline gives CDR1 LNHDA, CDR2 SQIVND (reference sequence). CDR3 loop: CATRQGADEQYF. Written as DNA, the CDR3 is TGTGCCACCCGACAGGGGGCGGACGAGCAGTACTTC.

The CDR3 reads CASSLAGVNTIYF. Here the CDR3 DNA reads TGTGCCAGCAGCTTGGCCGGGGTAAACACCATATATTTT. The chain couples TRBV5-4 to TRBJ1-3; no clear D. Germline V CDR1 and CDR2: SGHNT, YYREEE (reference sequence). The CDR3 consists of 13 residues. V shed 0 bases and J shed 6 bases, with 7 bases lying between them.